This T cell receptor (beta chain) is from a study of radiotherapy plus CTLA-4 blockade in lung cancer listed by TCRdb under 2018. Turning to the overall study: Among enrolled patients, 18% had an objective response and 31% reached disease control. Overall results and qualifications from the work: After treatment with radiotherapy and ipilimumab, TCR clones that came from tumors expanded in the peripheral blood. The strongest predictors of response, as reported, were early dynamic changes in blood T cell clones along with a rise in serum interferon-beta after radiation.

Receptor amplification or capture employed the immunoSEQ multiplex PCR assay. TCRdb took this table from immuneACCESS and kept in-frame rearrangements with V and J called. Such tables lack part of the clones; where checked against another copy, unresolved V genes explain under half of the gap, and the rest is unexplained. A total of tens of thousands of clones appear in this sample, 75% to 90% of them only once. Approximately 2.2% of the sample is taken by the ten largest. Taken from the germline V gene, the CDR1 and CDR2 loops are SGHDT and YYEEEE. Reading from cysteine to valine, the CDR3 counts 16 amino acids. This entry keeps only the CDR3 DNA: 48 bases, framed from base 1. The V end gives up 4 bases and the J end 2 bases, leaving 7 bases in the junction not matched to a gene. This clone was detected only once. The antigen it recognizes is unknown. The sample holds no much larger clone one base away, and base qualities are not on file.

The study evaluated CTLA-4 blockade (ipilimumab) given together with focal radiation therapy in patients who had chemo-refractory metastatic non-small-cell lung cancer. Sequencing used peripheral blood, obtained from a patient treated with radiotherapy plus ipilimumab. The TCR was taken from a human donor with non-small cell lung cancer who had a partial response to radiotherapy plus ipilimumab. This receptor chain uses TRBV5-6 and TRBJ2-7; TRBD1 matches 12 bases in the middle. The DNA reads TGTGCCAGCAGCCTGGGGGGACAGGGGGCGGCCTACGAGCAGTACGTC. It translates as CASSLGGQGAAYEQYV.